Shown below are 27 T cell receptor beta chains from a single sample sequenced in a study of shared clonotypes between healthy human individuals. Clones were read by immunoSEQ multiplex PCR, and TCRdb kept only the in-frame ones, dropping some. The table shows 850,000 to 1,200,000 clones, with roughly 75% occurring only once. Specimen: memory CD4+ T cells sorted from blood. Specified subset: CD45RA-negative fraction. The receptors here all came from a man aged 18 to 35 in good health.

The V call is TRBV6-1, the J call TRBJ2-7; 8 bases are a match to TRBD1. Trimming at V came to 6 bases and at J to 0 bases, leaving 7 bases not matched to a gene. Germline lookup yields CDR1 MNHNS and CDR2 SASEGT. This CDR3 has 15 amino acids. The CDR3 is CASRTRTGSSYEQYF. The CDR3 DNA is TGTGCCAGCAGGACCCGGACAGGGAGCTCCTACGAGCAGTACTTC.

This clone was counted once. Other DNA sequences within the sample encode an identical CDR3. V is TRBV5-4 and J is TRBJ1-2, with D possibly TRBD1 on 6 matching bases. V lost 0 bases and J lost 2, with 8 bases in between. The CDR3 totals 14 residues. From germline, CDR1 is SGHNT and CDR2 YYREEE (reference sequence). CDR3: CASSLEGGNYGYTF. The CDR3 coding sequence is TGTGCCAGCAGCTTGGAGGGGGGGAACTATGGCTACACCTTC. Filled out from reference TRBV5-4 and TRBJ1-2, the complete variable domain reads ETGVTQSPTHLIKTRGQQVTLRCSSQSGHNTVSWYQQALGQGPQFIFQYYREEENGRGNFPPRFSGLQFPNYSSELNVNALELDDSALYLCASSLEGGNYGYTFGSGTRLTVV.

This clone has only one observation. The V gene is TRBV5-5, the J gene TRBJ2-1; 9 bases are a match to TRBD2. The V and J ends lost 2 bases and 8 bases, in that order; junction bases with no gene match: 5. Germline loops: CDR1 SGHKS, CDR2 YYEKEE (reference sequence). This CDR3 is built from 14 residues. CDR3: CASSFGLAQDEQFF. As DNA, the CDR3 is TGTGCCAGCAGCTTTGGACTAGCGCAGGATGAGCAGTTCTTC.

The V call is TRBV2, the J call TRBJ2-7, with D maybe TRBD1 (5 bases). Trimming cost V 8 bases and J 3 bases, with 20 bases left between them. This CDR3 comprises 15 residues. The germline V gene has CDR1 SNHLY and CDR2 FYNNEI. CDR3 amino acids: CASSRGVTGVYEQYF. CDR3 DNA: TGTGCCAGCTCCCGAGGCGTCACAGGCGTCTACGAGCAGTACTTC.

The genes are TRBV7-2 and TRBJ1-5, with D unclear. Germline CDR1 reads SGHTA; CDR2 reads FQGNSA. The germline V and J ends were trimmed by 3 bases and 2 bases, with 5 bases remaining between them. The length of the CDR3 is 13 residues. CDR3 nucleotides: TGTGCCAGCAGCTTTCCCGGCAATCAGCCCCAGCATTTT. Its translation is CASSFPGNQPQHF.

V gene TRBV6-4 combines with J gene TRBJ2-2; D may be TRBD2 (6 bases). Trimming cost V 6 bases and J 5 bases, with 19 bases left between them. The CDR3 loop spans 16 amino acids. Germline V lookup: CDR1 MRHNA, CDR2 SNTAGT. The CDR3 is CASSPSGGYSTGELFF. The CDR3 region has the DNA TGTGCCAGCAGCCCGAGTGGGGGGTACTCAACCGGGGAGCTGTTTTTT.

The chain employs TRBV10-2 and TRBJ2-3; tentatively, D is TRBD2 (6 bases). CDR3 length: 16 residues. Trimming cost V 0 bases and J 2 bases, with 12 bases left between them. The germline V gene encodes CDR1 WSHSY and CDR2 SAAADI. The CDR3, as DNA: TGCGCCAGCAGTGAGTCGGGCGGGGCCTACACAGATACGCAGTATTTT. This translates into CASSESGGAYTDTQYF.

The V call is TRBV12-5, the J call TRBJ2-3, with a weak D call TRBD2 (6 bases). Germline V gives CDR1 LGHNT, CDR2 FRNRAP. Trimming shortened V by 2 bases and J by 4 bases, and 16 bases separated the two germline ends. There are 16 residues in the CDR3. DNA for the CDR3: TGTGCTAGTGGTTTGCGGCGGGGTATGGTCTCAGATACGCAGTATTTT. Translated: CASGLRRGMVSDTQYF.

The chain recombines TRBV5-1 with TRBJ2-3, with 8 bases identical to TRBD1. The CDR3 is made up of 15 amino acids. V trimming: 4 bases; J trimming: 4 bases; junction bases outside the gene matches: 8. CDR1 is SGHRS, CDR2 YFSETQ, per germline. The chain's CDR3 is CASSQGQVGSDTQYF. Here the CDR3 DNA reads TGCGCCAGCAGCCAGGGACAGGTAGGGTCAGATACGCAGTATTTT.

The chain couples TRBV6-5 to TRBJ1-1, with D perhaps matching TRBD1 (6 bases). Germline V gene data show CDR1 as MNHEY and CDR2 as SVGAGI. The CDR3 consists of 14 residues. Trimming removed 2 bases at V and 1 base at J, with 8 bases between. The CDR3 region has the DNA TGTGCCAGCAGTTACAAGACAGGGAACACTGAAGCTTTCTTT. Protein: CASSYKTGNTEAFF.

V and J are TRBV6-1 and TRBJ2-6; no firm D call. From germline, CDR1 is MNHNS and CDR2 SASEGT. Between the trimmed V and J ends, which lost 6 bases and 2 bases, there was a span of 11 bases. The CDR3 is made up of 15 amino acids. CDR3 sequence: CASRGMHTGANVLTF. The CDR3 nucleotides read TGTGCCAGCAGGGGGATGCACACTGGGGCCAACGTCCTGACTTTC.

Concerning this clone itself: One end of the junction varies from germline; a read error may be responsible. This chain links TRBV25-1 with TRBJ1-1; 7 bases align to TRBD1. Germline V gene sequence: CDR1 MGHDK, CDR2 SYGVNS. This CDR3 has 15 amino acids. In DNA form, the CDR3 reads TGTGCCAGCAGATCCAGGGGGTCGGTGAAAACTGAAGCTTTCTTT. Translation gives CASRSRGSVKTEAFF.

The CDR3 DNA reads TGTGCCAGCACCACTCAGGGGAACACTGAAGCTTTCTTT. Translating it yields CASTTQGNTEAFF. The chain employs TRBV6-6 and TRBJ1-1; tentative D call: TRBD1 (5 bases). The germline V and J ends were trimmed by 7 bases and 1 base, with 10 bases remaining between them. In germline, CDR1 is MNHNY, CDR2 SVGAGI (reference sequence). There are 13 residues in the CDR3.

The V gene is TRBV30, the J gene TRBJ1-2; no reliable D call. V lost 8 bases, J lost 2 bases, and 21 bases lay in between. Germline CDR1 and CDR2: GTSNPN and SVGIG (reference sequence). CDR3 size: 15 residues. The CDR3 spells CAGLTLLVSNYGYTF. DNA of the CDR3: TGTGCCGGTTTAACACTTTTGGTTTCGAACTATGGCTACACCTTC.

The CDR3 bases are TGCGCCAGCAGCTTGGAACTAGCGGGGGGGCTTGAGACCCAGTACTTC. Translating it yields CASSLELAGGLETQYF. The rearrangement links TRBV5-1 to TRBJ2-5; 13 bases match TRBD2. V shed 0 bases and J 5 bases; nucleotides not matched to a gene: 4. Germline V gene lookup returns CDR1 SGHRS and CDR2 YFSETQ. This CDR3 spans 16 amino acids.

V gene TRBV5-8 combines with J gene TRBJ2-3; TRBD2 matches 8 bases. CDR3 length equals 17 residues. Germline V CDR1 and CDR2: SGHTS, YDEGEE. V trimming: 2 bases; J trimming: 2 bases; junction bases outside the gene matches: 10. The CDR3 here is CASSFNMIAGTTDTQYF. As DNA, the CDR3 is TGTGCCAGCAGCTTTAACATGATAGCGGGGACCACAGATACGCAGTATTTT.

The gene calls are TRBV6-1 and TRBJ2-7; 7 nucleotides line up with TRBD1. The CDR3 is 14 residues long. Germline V gives CDR1 MNHNS, CDR2 SASEGT. The ends lost 10 bases at V and 0 bases at J; junction bases unmatched: 9. CDR3: CATQTGRFSYEQYF. CDR3 nucleotide sequence: TGTGCCACCCAGACAGGGCGGTTCTCCTACGAGCAGTACTTC.

This chain links TRBV19 with TRBJ1-6; possibly TRBD1 for D (5 bases). The CDR3 has 15 residues. Between the trimmed V and J ends, which lost 8 bases and 8 bases, there was a span of 19 bases. CDR1 LNHDA and CDR2 SQIVND come from the germline V gene (reference sequence). CDR3 sequence reads: CASSVRGGRDSPLHF. The DNA of the CDR3 is TGTGCCAGTTCGGTCCGGGGCGGAAGGGATTCACCCCTCCACTTT.

V gene TRBV5-4 combines with J gene TRBJ1-1, with 7 bases aligning to TRBD1. This CDR3 is built from 17 residues. Unmatched junction bases numbered 13, after V lost 4 bases and J lost 1 base. Germline CDR1 reads SGHNT; CDR2 reads YYREEE (reference sequence). The CDR3 DNA reads TGTGCCAGCAGCCAAGGAAGAATAGCAGGGGGGAACACTGAAGCTTTCTTT. Its protein is CASSQGRIAGGNTEAFF.

The chain combines TRBV15 with TRBJ1-5; D is undetermined. There are 15 residues in the CDR3. V lost 0 bases and J 9 bases, leaving 15 bases between the germline ends. Per germline, CDR1 LNHNV and CDR2 YYDKDF (reference sequence). CDR3 in amino acids: CATSRDRGVQGPQHF. The CDR3 region has the DNA TGTGCCACCAGCAGAGATCGAGGTGTACAAGGGCCCCAGCATTTT.

This clone has a handful of counts. The chain employs TRBV11-3 and TRBJ2-6; tentatively, D is TRBD1 or TRBD2 (5 bases each). The CDR3 has 17 amino acids. Trimming stripped 5 bases from V and 0 bases from J, with 14 bases between. Germline V gene data show CDR1 as SGHNT and CDR2 as YENEEA. CDR3 residues: CASSRGTPGSGANVLTF. The CDR3 DNA reads as TGTGCCAGCAGCCGAGGGACGCCAGGCTCTGGGGCCAACGTCCTGACTTTC.

The V gene is TRBV5-1, the J gene TRBJ1-6; D uncertain. With 3 bases removed from V and 7 bases from J, the gap between germline ends came to 8 bases. The CDR3 is 13 residues long. Germline CDR1 is SGHRS and CDR2 is YFSETQ. For the CDR3, the DNA is TGCGCCAGCAGCTCACCGGGAAATTCACCCCTCCACTTT. Protein: CASSSPGNSPLHF.

The genes are TRBV2 and TRBJ1-1, with D tentatively TRBD1 (6 bases). Trimming stripped 10 bases from V and 4 bases from J, with 13 bases between. Looked up from germline, CDR1 is SNHLY and CDR2 is FYNNEI. The CDR3 length is 12 residues. The CDR3 loop is CATRRGPTEAFF. The CDR3 nucleotides are TGTGCCACCCGGCGGGGGCCCACTGAAGCTTTCTTT. The full variable domain, rest sourced from reference TRBV2 and TRBJ1-1, is EPEVTQTPSHQVTQMGQEVILRCVPISNHLYFYWYRQILGQKVEFLVSFYNNEISEKSEIFDDQFSVERPDGSNFTLKIRSTKLEDSAMYFCATRRGPTEAFFGQGTRLTVV.

The chain carries TRBV25-1 and TRBJ1-2, with TRBD1 identical over 8 bases. Per germline, CDR1 MGHDK and CDR2 SYGVNS. Trimming took 6 bases from V and 5 from J; bases not matched to a gene: 8. CDR3 length: 14 amino acids. CDR3 sequence reads: CASRETGAAYGYTF. Here the CDR3 DNA reads TGTGCCAGCAGAGAGACAGGGGCGGCATATGGCTACACCTTC.

The V call is TRBV28, the J call TRBJ1-2; D is possibly TRBD1 (5 bases). This CDR3 comprises 14 residues. Per germline, CDR1 MDHEN and CDR2 SYDVKM. V shed 2 bases and J shed 5 bases, with 12 bases lying between them. The DNA for the CDR3 is TGTGCCAGCAGTTTAGGGGGTTTTGGTTATGGCTACACCTTC. Protein sequence: CASSLGGFGYGYTF.

The chain joins TRBV7-2 to TRBJ2-7; D gene unclear. Germline lookup yields CDR1 SGHTA and CDR2 FQGNSA. Trimming shortened V by 2 bases and J by 3 bases, and 11 bases separated the two germline ends. The CDR3 totals 14 residues. The CDR3 DNA reads as TGTGCCAGCAGCTTATATGGAGACCACTACGAGCAGTACTTC. Translated: CASSLYGDHYEQYF.

The V gene is TRBV27, the J gene TRBJ2-7; TRBD1 aligns across 12 bases. This CDR3 region has 16 residues. The V and J ends lost 4 bases and 2 bases, in that order; junction bases with no gene match: 6. Germline CDR1 reads MNHEY; CDR2 reads SMNVEV (reference sequence). CDR3: CASSSRGQGAPYEQYF. CDR3 DNA sequence: TGTGCCAGCAGTTCAAGGGGACAGGGGGCTCCCTACGAGCAGTACTTC.